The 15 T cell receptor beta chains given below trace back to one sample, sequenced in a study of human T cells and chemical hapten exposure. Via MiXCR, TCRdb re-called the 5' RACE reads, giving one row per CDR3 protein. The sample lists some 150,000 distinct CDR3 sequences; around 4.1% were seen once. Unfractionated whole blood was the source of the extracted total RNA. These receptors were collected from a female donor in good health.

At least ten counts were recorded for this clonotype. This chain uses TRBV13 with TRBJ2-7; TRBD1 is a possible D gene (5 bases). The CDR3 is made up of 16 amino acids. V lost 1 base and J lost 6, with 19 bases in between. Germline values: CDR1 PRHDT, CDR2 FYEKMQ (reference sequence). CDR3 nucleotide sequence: TGTGCCAGCAGCTTAGTCCCCCAGGGCAGGGTATCCGAGCAGTACTTC. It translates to CASSLVPQGRVSEQYF.

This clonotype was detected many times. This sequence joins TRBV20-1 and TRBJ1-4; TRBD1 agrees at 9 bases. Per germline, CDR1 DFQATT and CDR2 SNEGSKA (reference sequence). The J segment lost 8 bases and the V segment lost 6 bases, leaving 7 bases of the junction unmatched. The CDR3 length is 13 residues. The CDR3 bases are TGCAGTGCGATTCGACAGGGGGGGGAAAAACTGTTTTTT. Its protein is CSAIRQGGEKLFF.

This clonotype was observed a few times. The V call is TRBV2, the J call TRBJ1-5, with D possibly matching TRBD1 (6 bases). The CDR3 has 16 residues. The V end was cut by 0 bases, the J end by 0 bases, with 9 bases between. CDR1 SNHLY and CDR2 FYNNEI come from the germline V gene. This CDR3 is CASSEAGQNSNQPQHF. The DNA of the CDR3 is TGTGCCAGCAGTGAAGCAGGACAGAATAGCAATCAGCCCCAGCATTTT. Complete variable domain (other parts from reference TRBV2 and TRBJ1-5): EPEVTQTPSHQVTQMGQEVILRCVPISNHLYFYWYRQILGQKVEFLVSFYNNEISEKSEIFDDQFSVERPDGSNFTLKIRSTKLEDSAMYFCASSEAGQNSNQPQHFGDGTRLSIL.

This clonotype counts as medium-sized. The CDR3 sequence is CSARFSAGGPTDTQYF. The CDR3 DNA follows: TGCAGTGCTAGGTTCTCAGCGGGGGGGCCGACAGATACGCAGTATTTT. The V gene is TRBV20-1, the J gene TRBJ2-3; TRBD2 aligns across 10 bases. The trim removed 3 bases at V and 3 bases at J, leaving 9 bases unmatched. The CDR3 spans 16 residues. Germline-derived CDR1 and CDR2 are DFQATT and SNEGSKA (reference sequence).

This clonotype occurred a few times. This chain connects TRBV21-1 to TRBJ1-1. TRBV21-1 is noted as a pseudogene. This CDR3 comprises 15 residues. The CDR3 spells CASSKAGEMNTEAFF. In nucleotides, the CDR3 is TGTGCCAGCAGCAAAGCGGGCGAAATGAACACTGAAGCTTTCTTT.

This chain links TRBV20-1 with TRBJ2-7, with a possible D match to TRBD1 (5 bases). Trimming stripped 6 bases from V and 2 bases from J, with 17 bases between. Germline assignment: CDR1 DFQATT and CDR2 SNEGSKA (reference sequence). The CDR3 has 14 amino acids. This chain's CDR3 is CSASQGGRTYEQYF. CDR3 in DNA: TGCAGTGCCTCCCAGGGTGGTAGGACCTACGAGCAGTACTTC.

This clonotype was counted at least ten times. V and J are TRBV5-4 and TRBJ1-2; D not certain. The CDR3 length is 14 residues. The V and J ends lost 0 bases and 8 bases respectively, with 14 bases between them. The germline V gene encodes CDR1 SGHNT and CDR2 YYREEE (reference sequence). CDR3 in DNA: TGTGCCAGCAGCTTGGACAGACAAGAAAGGGGCTACACCTTC. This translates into CASSLDRQERGYTF.

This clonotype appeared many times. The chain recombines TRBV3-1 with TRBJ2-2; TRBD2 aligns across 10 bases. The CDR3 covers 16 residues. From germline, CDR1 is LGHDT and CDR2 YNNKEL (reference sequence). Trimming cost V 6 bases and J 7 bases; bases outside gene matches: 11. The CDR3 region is CASSRRSGGADGELFF. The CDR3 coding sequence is TGTGCCAGCAGTCGCAGAAGCGGGGGGGCAGACGGGGAGCTGTTTTTT.

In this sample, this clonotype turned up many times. As DNA, the CDR3 is TGTGCCATCCCTCAAGGGACTAGCGAGATCTCTGGGGCCAACGTCCTGACTTTC. Its protein is CAIPQGTSEISGANVLTF. This chain links TRBV10-3 with TRBJ2-6; TRBD2 matches 10 bases. Germline V gives CDR1 ENHRY, CDR2 SYGVKD. V was clipped by 8 bases and J by 0 bases; unmatched bases: 10. The CDR3 runs 18 residues.

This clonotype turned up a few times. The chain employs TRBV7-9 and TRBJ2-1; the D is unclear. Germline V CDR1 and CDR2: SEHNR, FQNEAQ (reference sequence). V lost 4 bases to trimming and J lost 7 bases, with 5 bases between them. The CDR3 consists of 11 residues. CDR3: CASSCLNEQFF. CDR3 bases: TGTGCCAGCAGCTGTTTAAATGAGCAGTTCTTC.

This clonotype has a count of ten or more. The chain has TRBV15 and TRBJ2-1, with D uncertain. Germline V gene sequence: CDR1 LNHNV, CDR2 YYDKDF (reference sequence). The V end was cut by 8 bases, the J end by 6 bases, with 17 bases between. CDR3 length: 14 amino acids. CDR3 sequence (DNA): TGTGCCACCGCAATCAATGTCGAGGCCAATGAGCAGTTCTTC. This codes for CATAINVEANEQFF.

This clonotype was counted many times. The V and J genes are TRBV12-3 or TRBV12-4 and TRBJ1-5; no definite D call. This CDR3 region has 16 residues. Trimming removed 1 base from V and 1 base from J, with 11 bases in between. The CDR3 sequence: CASSLGGWRSNQPQHF. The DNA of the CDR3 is TGTGCCAGCAGTTTAGGGGGATGGAGGAGCAATCAGCCCCAGCATTTT.

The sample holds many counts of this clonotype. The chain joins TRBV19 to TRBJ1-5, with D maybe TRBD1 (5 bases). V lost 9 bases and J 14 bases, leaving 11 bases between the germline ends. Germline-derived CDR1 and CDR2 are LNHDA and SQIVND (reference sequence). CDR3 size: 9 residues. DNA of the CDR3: TGTGCCAGGGGACGTTTCAAGCATTTT. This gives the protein CARGRFKHF.

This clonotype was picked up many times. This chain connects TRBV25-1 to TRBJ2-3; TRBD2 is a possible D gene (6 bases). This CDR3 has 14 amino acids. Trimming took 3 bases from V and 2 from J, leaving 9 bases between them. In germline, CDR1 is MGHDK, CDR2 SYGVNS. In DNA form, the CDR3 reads TGTGCCAGCAGTGATCGGGAGTTCACAGATACGCAGTATTTT. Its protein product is CASSDREFTDTQYF.

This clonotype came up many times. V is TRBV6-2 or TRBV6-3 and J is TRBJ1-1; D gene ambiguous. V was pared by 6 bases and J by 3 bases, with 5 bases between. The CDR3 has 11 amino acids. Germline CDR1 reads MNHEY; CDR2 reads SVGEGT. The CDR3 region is CASRGDTEAFF. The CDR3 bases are TGTGCCAGCAGAGGCGACACTGAAGCTTTCTTT.